The present TCR beta chain was sequenced within a study of molecular identifiers for immune sequencing clone quantification. Study overall: Four portions were sequenced after RNA from roughly 20,000 or 100,000 naive CD8 cells was split five ways in replicates.

Trimming took off 6 bases at V and 0 bases at J, with 7 bases between the two ends. Germline-derived CDR1 and CDR2 are SEHNR and FQNEAQ (reference sequence). This CDR3 has 13 residues. This clonotype was counted many times. TCRdb passed the PCR reads through MiXCR, listing each CDR3 protein once. The sample holds some 59,000 distinct CDR3 sequences; less than 25% are singletons and the top ten take under 2%. The clonotype was recovered from a human donor in good health. Some libraries in this study had Jurkat cell RNA spiked in. Sequenced input: naive CD8+ T cells from blood, with Jurkat cell RNA spiked in. Subset defined: FACS-sorted CD8+CD4-CCR7+CD45RA+ naive T cells. This sequence joins TRBV7-9 and TRBJ2-3; no clear D gene. The CDR3 region is CASRSSSTDTQYF. The DNA for the CDR3 is TGTGCCAGCAGGTCTTCTAGCACAGATACGCAGTATTTT.